The 8 T cell receptor beta chains in this list originate from one sample, sequenced in a study of blood T cell repertoires in COVID-19. The repertoire was sequenced with immunoSEQ multiplex PCR; TCRdb's copy has only in-frame clones and lacks some. In the table there are hundreds of thousands of clones, 75% to 90% of which are singletons. The sample taken for sequencing was PBMCs or T cells enriched from blood (not recorded which). The origin of the receptors is a man aged 30-40 years who had recovered from COVID-19.

The rearrangement links TRBV3-1 (or the pseudogene TRBV3-2) to TRBJ1-2, with D maybe TRBD1 (6 bases). From germline, CDR1 is LGHDT and CDR2 YNNKEL (reference sequence). The CDR3 runs to 15 residues. The V gene lost 4 bases and the J gene lost 7 bases, with 19 bases spanning the gap. The CDR3 region is CASSRARGAQVGYTF. As DNA, the CDR3 is TGTGCCAGCAGCCGGGCCCGGGGGGCGCAGGTTGGCTACACCTTC.

This clone came up once. The rearrangement links TRBV11-2 to TRBJ1-1; TRBD1 matches at 7 bases. Germline values: CDR1 SGHAT, CDR2 FQNNGV. The V and J ends lost 4 bases and 5 bases, in that order; junction bases with no gene match: 13. The CDR3 contains 16 residues. The CDR3 bases are TGTGCCAGCAGCTCCCCGACAGGGAACATTAGGACTGAAGCTTTCTTT. It encodes CASSSPTGNIRTEAFF.

This clone was seen a handful of times. This chain joins TRBV7-8 and TRBJ1-4, with no clear D. Trimming cost V 5 bases and J 0 bases, with 13 bases left between them. This CDR3 has 16 residues. The germline CDR1 and CDR2 sequences are SGHVS and FQNEAQ. The CDR3 DNA reads TGTGCCAGCAGCCCGCGCCAAACGGCAACTAATGAAAAACTGTTTTTT. This codes for CASSPRQTATNEKLFF.

The chain combines TRBV2 with TRBJ2-7; D is unclear. The CDR3 has 13 residues. V gave up 6 bases and J gave up 4 bases, with 13 bases separating them. The germline V gene encodes CDR1 SNHLY and CDR2 FYNNEI. For the CDR3, the DNA is TGTGCCAGCAGCTACGAAACCCTTTACGAGCAGTACTTC. It codes for CASSYETLYEQYF.

The rearrangement uses TRBV30 and TRBJ1-2, with D uncertain. CDR3 length: 10 amino acids. Trimming stripped 5 bases from V and 6 bases from J, with 7 bases between. Germline assignment: CDR1 GTSNPN and CDR2 SVGIG (reference sequence). The DNA of the CDR3 is TGTGCCTGGGGGAGGGATGGCTACACCTTC. Its translation is CAWGRDGYTF.

The chain carries TRBV5-1 and TRBJ1-2; D gene unclear. This CDR3 region has 14 residues. Deletions cut 6 bases from V and 7 bases from J, with 19 bases between. From germline, CDR1 is SGHRS and CDR2 YFSETQ. The CDR3 DNA reads TGCGCCAGCACTGCCGGCAGCCTGACTGGTGGCTACACCTTC. It translates to CASTAGSLTGGYTF.

This clone was counted a single time. The rearrangement joins TRBV2 to TRBJ1-3; D gene ambiguous. The germline gives CDR1 SNHLY, CDR2 FYNNEI. The CDR3 runs 14 residues. V was cut by 5 bases and J by 0 bases, with 8 bases left in between. CDR3 protein: CASSQRGSGNTIYF. The CDR3 DNA is TGTGCCAGCAGTCAACGGGGCTCTGGAAACACCATATATTTT.

V and J are TRBV30 and TRBJ1-5; no reliable D call. This CDR3 comprises 13 residues. The V gene's germline CDR1 is GTSNPN and CDR2 SVGIG (reference sequence). Trimming stripped 0 bases from V and 4 bases from J, with 7 bases between. The CDR3: CAWSVAFNQPQHF. The CDR3 coding sequence is TGTGCCTGGAGTGTAGCATTTAATCAGCCCCAGCATTTT.